Listed below are T cell receptor beta chains from one sample, sequenced in a study of beta chain features in type 1 diabetes. Only in-frame clones appear in the TCRdb table, and some are missing; sequencing was by immunoSEQ multiplex PCR. The sample lists 350,000 to 400,000 clones; roughly 16% were seen once. The specimen was naive CD4+ T cells from blood. The receptors stem from a woman in her late teens or twenties in good health. CDR3s include the opening cysteine and the closing phenylalanine or tryptophan. The D gene is left open where the match is weak. Clone sizes are given selectively: once, few, many, or a class where the clone is expanded.

size,D,J,V,CDR3,DNA
few,TRBD1,TRBJ1-2,TRBV2,CASSPGTGSTYGYTF,TGTGCCAGCAGCCCCGGGACAGGGTCCACCTATGGCTACACCTTC
few,TRBD1,TRBJ1-2,TRBV2,CASRDTGVGGYTF,TGTGCCAGCAGAGATACAGGGGTGGGTGGCTACACCTTC
-,-,TRBJ2-7,TRBV7-2,CASSLEGGVGSYEQYF,TGTGCCAGCAGCTTAGAAGGCGGGGTAGGATCCTACGAGCAGTACTTC
few,TRBD2,TRBJ2-3,TRBV18,CASSPPRLAGGQTQYF,TGTGCCAGCTCACCACCGAGGCTAGCGGGAGGGCAGACGCAGTATTTT
-,-,TRBJ2-5,TRBV7-2,CASSFRSETQYF,TGTGCCAGCAGCTTTCGTTCAGAGACCCAGTACTTC
-,TRBD1,TRBJ1-2,TRBV25-1,CASSQDRVYGYTF,TGTGCCAGCAGTCAGGACAGGGTATATGGCTACACCTTC
few,TRBD2,TRBJ2-3,TRBV25-1,CASSPGGEPTDTQYF,TGTGCCAGCAGTCCCGGGGGGGAGCCGACAGATACGCAGTATTTT
-,-,TRBJ2-7,TRBV7-9,CASSPRDSFYEQYF,TGTGCCAGCAGCCCCCGGGACTCCTTCTACGAGCAGTACTTC
-,TRBD2,TRBJ2-7,TRBV18,CASSPRTSGSRYEQYF,TGTGCCAGCTCACCAAGGACTAGCGGGAGCCGCTACGAGCAGTACTTC
once,TRBD1,TRBJ1-2,TRBV29-1,CSVEGTGPGYTF,TGCAGCGTTGAAGGGACAGGGCCCGGCTACACCTTC
-,-,TRBJ1-5,TRBV10-3,CATRDWAGNQPQHF,TGTGCCACCAGGGATTGGGCCGGCAATCAGCCCCAGCATTTT
-,-,TRBJ2-7,TRBV4-2,CASSEGRLGPQYF,TGTGCCAGCAGCGAAGGACGGCTGGGCCCCCAGTACTTC
few,-,TRBJ2-5,TRBV18,CASSPQTGKETQYF,TGTGCCAGCTCACCACAGACGGGAAAAGAGACCCAGTACTTC
-,TRBD2,TRBJ2-1,TRBV6-5,CAAGLASYNEQFF,TGTGCCGCCGGACTAGCGTCCTACAATGAGCAGTTCTTC
-,-,TRBJ2-5,TRBV7-9,CASSLAGRETQYF,TGTGCCAGCAGCTTAGCCGGTCGAGAGACCCAGTACTTC
-,-,TRBJ1-1,TRBV4-1,CASSQGTVRVNTEAFF,TGCGCCAGCAGCCAAGGGACAGTGAGAGTGAACACTGAAGCTTTCTTT
-,-,TRBJ2-7,TRBV11-2,CASSLSTTGREQYF,TGTGCCAGCAGCTTATCGACTACCGGTAGGGAGCAGTACTTC
-,-,TRBJ1-2,TRBV7-3,CASSLGGSNYGYTF,TGTGCCAGCAGCTTAGGGGGGTCTAACTATGGCTACACCTTC
-,-,TRBJ1-1,TRBV7-2,CASSLFLEADTEAFF,TGTGCCAGCAGCTTATTTTTGGAGGCGGACACTGAAGCTTTCTTT
-,TRBD2,TRBJ2-1,TRBV5-1,CASSRRREGPNEQFF,TGCGCCAGCAGCCGTCGGCGGGAGGGCCCTAATGAGCAGTTCTTC
few,-,TRBJ2-1,TRBV7-2,CASSPRGNNEQFF,TGTGCCAGCAGCCCCAGAGGTAACAATGAGCAGTTCTTC
-,TRBD2,TRBJ2-5,TRBV29-1,CSVGGGGETQYF,TGCAGCGTGGGCGGGGGAGGGGAGACCCAGTACTTC
few,-,TRBJ1-5,TRBV28,CASSSTLRNQPQHF,TGTGCCAGCAGTTCAACCTTGAGGAATCAGCCCCAGCATTTT
-,-,TRBJ2-3,TRBV7-9,CASSLEATDTQYF,TGTGCCAGCAGCTTAGAAGCCACAGATACGCAGTATTTT
-,-,TRBJ2-1,TRBV4-1,CASSQDASASTVDEQFF,TGCGCCAGCAGCCAAGACGCTAGCGCCTCTACTGTGGATGAGCAGTTCTTC
few,TRBD1,TRBJ2-3,TRBV10-3,CAISIGQGAVDTQYF,TGTGCCATCAGCATTGGACAGGGGGCGGTGGATACGCAGTATTTT
few,-,TRBJ1-1,TRBV30,CAWGMGRKAFF,TGTGCCTGGGGCATGGGGCGGAAAGCTTTCTTT
few,-,TRBJ1-4,TRBV9,CASSAGPTAGEKLFF,TGTGCCAGCAGCGCCGGACCGACAGCGGGTGAAAAACTGTTTTTT
-,-,TRBJ1-1,TRBV5-1,CASSFGRYENTEAFF,TGCGCCAGCAGCTTCGGCAGGTACGAAAACACTGAAGCTTTCTTT
few,TRBD2,TRBJ2-3,TRBV5-4,CASSLASGRPSTDTQYF,TGTGCCAGCAGCTTGGCGAGCGGGAGGCCCAGCACAGATACGCAGTATTTT